These 20 T cell receptor beta chains were sequenced from one sample in a study of blood T cell dynamics during melanoma immunotherapy (dated by TCRdb to the early 2020s). Receptor libraries were prepared by the immunoSEQ multiplex PCR assay. TCRdb re-hosts the immuneACCESS table, in-frame sequences only. Its copies lack some clones; in the studies checked, an unresolved V gene accounts for under half of them, and the cause for the rest is not known. Here the sample has thousands of clones; roughly 91% occur a single time. Around 2% of the sample comes from the top ten. What this sample's time point label stands for: week 3, after first cycle of checkpoint inhibitor. Sample: blood, taken from a patient treated with checkpoint blockade. The receptors come from a human donor with melanoma.

In regard to this clone: Other nucleotide sequences from this sample produce the same CDR3. The V and J genes are TRBV5-1 and TRBJ2-7; unclear D gene. The V and J ends lost 0 bases and 2 bases respectively, with 9 bases between them. Germline lookup yields CDR1 SGHRS and CDR2 YFSETQ. This CDR3 is built from 14 residues. The CDR3 coding sequence is TGCGCCAGCAGCTTGGTAGTATCTCCCTACGAGCAGTACTTC. This encodes CASSLVVSPYEQYF.

The chain employs TRBV18 and TRBJ1-1; TRBD1 matches at 9 bases. V lost 2 bases and J lost 5; bases outside the gene matches: 3. The length of the CDR3 is 14 residues. Germline V gene lookup returns CDR1 KGHSH and CDR2 LQKENI. The CDR3 DNA sequence: TGTGCCAGCTCACCAGCACAGGGGGCTACTGAAGCTTTCTTT. Amino acid sequence: CASSPAQGATEAFF.

The chain links TRBV28 to TRBJ1-4; 9 bases are shared with TRBD1. The length of the CDR3 is 15 residues. Trimming removed 4 bases from V and 8 bases from J; junction bases left unmatched: 8. Germline CDR1 and CDR2: MDHEN and SYDVKM. CDR3: CASSSPGTGWEKLFF. The CDR3 nucleotides are TGTGCCAGCAGTTCTCCCGGGACAGGGTGGGAAAAACTGTTTTTT.

This rearrangement joins TRBV14 to TRBJ2-5; D is possibly TRBD1 (6 bases). Looked up from germline, CDR1 is SGHDN and CDR2 is FVKESK. The CDR3 spans 13 residues. V was pared by 4 bases and J by 11 bases, with 17 bases between. CDR3 sequence: CASSLSQGSLQYF. The CDR3 DNA reads TGTGCCAGCAGCCTAAGTCAGGGGTCACTGCAGTACTTC.

The V gene is TRBV7-8, the J gene TRBJ1-1; D gene ambiguous. The length of the CDR3 is 12 residues. The V end lost 1 base, the J end lost 11 bases, and 11 bases lay between the germline ends. Germline V lookup: CDR1 SGHVS, CDR2 FQNEAQ. Here the CDR3 DNA reads TGTGCCAGCAGCTTAGTAACGGGGTGGGCTTTCTTT. It encodes CASSLVTGWAFF.

This clone was detected once. The rearrangement links TRBV30 to TRBJ2-2; TRBD1 might be the D (6 bases). V was trimmed by 4 bases and J by 7 bases, leaving 19 bases between them. Germline CDR1 GTSNPN, CDR2 SVGIG (reference sequence). The CDR3 extends over 15 amino acids. CDR3 amino acids: CAWKNSNRAGGELFF. The CDR3 bases are TGTGCCTGGAAGAACTCTAACAGGGCAGGCGGGGAGCTGTTTTTT.

V usage is TRBV11-1 and J usage is TRBJ2-5; D uncertain. Germline V gene data show CDR1 as SGHAT and CDR2 as FQDESV (reference sequence). V was clipped by 1 base and J by 5 bases, with 5 bases between them. This CDR3 has 12 amino acids. The CDR3 spells CASSLDRETQYF. Written as DNA, the CDR3 is TGTGCCAGCAGCTTAGACCGGGAGACCCAGTACTTC.

This rearrangement joins TRBV6-5 to TRBJ2-7; 7 bases map to TRBD2. Germline CDR1 MNHEY, CDR2 SVGAGI. This CDR3 comprises 15 residues. V shed 3 bases, J shed 4 bases, and the junction held 9 bases outside the gene matches. The CDR3 nucleotides read TGTGCCAGCAGTTATGGGGAGGGCCACGGTTACGAGCAGTACTTC. Protein product: CASSYGEGHGYEQYF.

The V and J genes are TRBV6-1 and TRBJ1-1, with D possibly TRBD1 on 5 matching bases. From germline, CDR1 is MNHNS and CDR2 SASEGT. This CDR3 is built from 14 residues. V was pared by 5 bases and J by 0 bases, with 10 bases between. The CDR3 loop reads CASSTGTLNTEAFF. The DNA for the CDR3 is TGTGCCAGCAGTACGGGGACCCTGAACACTGAAGCTTTCTTT.

The V and J genes are TRBV6-6 and TRBJ1-2, with D uncertain. Per the germline V gene, CDR1 is MNHNY and CDR2 is SVGAGI (reference sequence). The CDR3 covers 13 residues. V shed 5 bases and J shed 2 bases, with 9 bases lying between them. CDR3 sequence (DNA): TGTGCCAGCAGTCCCGACGGAAACTATGGCTACACCTTC. Its translation: CASSPDGNYGYTF.

The genes are TRBV15 and TRBJ1-4; 9 bases match TRBD1. After removal of 0 bases from V and 7 bases from J, the junction contained 3 bases not matched to a gene. CDR1 is LNHNV and CDR2 is YYDKDF in the germline V gene (reference sequence). The CDR3 length is 15 residues. CDR3 coding DNA: TGTGCCACCAGCAGAGAGGGGACAGGGATTGAAAAACTGTTTTTT. As protein: CATSREGTGIEKLFF.

The chain couples TRBV12-5 to TRBJ1-6; D is possibly TRBD1 (5 bases). CDR1 LGHNT and CDR2 FRNRAP come from the germline V gene. This CDR3 is built from 17 residues. V lost 1 base, J lost 11 bases, and 21 bases lay in between. DNA of the CDR3: TGTGCTAGTGGTTTGGCCGTCCCGGGACCCCAGAAGGCACCCCTCCACTTT. This sequence encodes CASGLAVPGPQKAPLHF.

The CDR3 loop is CASSFLQGSNQPQHF. The CDR3 region has the DNA TGTGCCAGCAGTTTTCTCCAGGGGAGTAATCAGCCCCAGCATTTT. V is TRBV28 and J is TRBJ1-5; TRBD1 is a possible D gene (6 bases). V was trimmed by 3 bases and J by 4 bases, leaving 13 bases between them. In germline, CDR1 is MDHEN, CDR2 SYDVKM. This CDR3 has 15 amino acids.

This rearrangement joins TRBV19 to TRBJ1-2, with D possibly matching TRBD1 (6 bases). The CDR3 totals 13 residues. Germline values: CDR1 LNHDA, CDR2 SQIVND (reference sequence). V was trimmed by 8 bases and J by 3 bases, leaving 13 bases between them. Here the CDR3 DNA reads TGTGCCAGTCTCCAGGGGACGGACTATGGCTACACCTTC. Translated: CASLQGTDYGYTF.

J is TRBJ2-7 and V is TRBV19; 10 nucleotides align to TRBD2. Germline V gives CDR1 LNHDA, CDR2 SQIVND (reference sequence). The CDR3 has 15 amino acids. With V trimmed by 2 bases and J by 2 bases, 3 bases remained unmatched. The CDR3 coding sequence is TGTGCCAGTAGTATAACTAGCGGGGCAGCCTACGAGCAGTACTTC. Its translation: CASSITSGAAYEQYF.

The CDR3 is CASSLSWSGAYEQYF. The DNA of the CDR3 is TGTGCCAGCAGCTTAAGTTGGAGTGGGGCCTACGAGCAGTACTTC. The chain carries TRBV7-2 and TRBJ2-5; unclear D gene. The J call may not be correct, given that the DNA end is closer to TRBJ2-7. From germline, CDR1 is SGHTA and CDR2 FQGNSA. There are 15 residues in the CDR3.

The chain has TRBV28 and TRBJ2-5, with a possible D match to TRBD1 (6 bases). Near its end, the DNA agrees better with TRBJ2-7, so the J call may be wrong. Germline CDR1 reads MDHEN; CDR2 reads SYDVKM. The CDR3 has 14 residues. The CDR3 DNA follows: TGTGCCAGCAGTTTCAACAGGGTAGGGAGCGAGCAGTACTTC. It yields the protein CASSFNRVGSEQYF.

The V call is TRBV18, the J call TRBJ1-5; perhaps TRBD1 as D (5 bases). Deletions cut 3 bases from V and 2 bases from J, with 11 bases between. This CDR3 comprises 15 residues. Germline V gene sequence: CDR1 KGHSH, CDR2 LQKENI. The CDR3 is CASSPGQERNQPQHF. In DNA form, the CDR3 reads TGTGCCAGCTCACCGGGGCAGGAGCGCAATCAGCCCCAGCATTTT.

This clone was picked up a small number of times. The gene calls are TRBV5-4 and TRBJ1-2; the match to TRBD1 covers 8 bases. This CDR3 spans 16 amino acids. With 5 bases clipped from V and 1 base from J, the junction kept 10 bases outside the gene matches. CDR1 is SGHNT, CDR2 YYREEE, per germline (reference sequence). This CDR3 is CASRETGAGGNYGYTF. The CDR3 DNA sequence: TGTGCCAGCAGAGAGACAGGGGCCGGGGGTAACTATGGCTACACCTTC. Based on the CDR3 plus reference TRBV5-4 and TRBJ1-2, the full variable domain is ETGVTQSPTHLIKTRGQQVTLRCSSQSGHNTVSWYQQALGQGPQFIFQYYREEENGRGNFPPRFSGLQFPNYSSELNVNALELDDSALYLCASRETGAGGNYGYTFGSGTRLTVV.

The chain employs TRBV4-3 and TRBJ1-6, with TRBD1 as a possible D gene (6 bases). V was shortened by 2 bases and J by 10 bases, with 15 bases between the two germline ends. The CDR3 is 15 amino acids. CDR1 LGHNA and CDR2 YSLEER come from the germline V gene. This CDR3 reads CASSQHHRAGSPLHF. The CDR3 nucleotides are TGCGCCAGCAGCCAACACCACAGGGCTGGGTCACCCCTCCACTTT.